These T cell receptor beta chains were read from a single sample in a study of sequential checkpoint blockade in melanoma. Only in-frame clones appear in the TCRdb table, and some are missing; sequencing was by immunoSEQ multiplex PCR. Of approximately 11,000 clones in the sample, around 56% were seen once. The specimen comprised CD8+ T cells sorted from blood (inferred from file names), sampled from a patient given nivolumab and ipilimumab in sequence. The receptors were sampled from a human donor with melanoma. Each CDR3 is given with its conserved first and last residue. The D gene is left open where the match is weak. Size tells how often a clone was seen (once, few, many) or the class of an expanded clone, and some rows leave it out.

J gene,V gene,clone size,D gene,CDR3 DNA,CDR3 protein
TRBJ2-7,TRBV21-1,medium-sized,.,TGTGCCAGCAGCGCCCCCAGCCCGGGACTAGCGGGCAAAGGGGGACGATACGAGCAGTACTTC,CASSAPSPGLAGKGGRYEQYF
TRBJ1-2,TRBV9,medium-sized,TRBD1,TGTGCCAGCAGCGCCTGGGACAGGGAATTGGATGGCTACACCTTC,CASSAWDRELDGYTF
TRBJ1-1,TRBV10-3,once,.,TGTGCCATCAGTGAGTCAGCTGCCCGAGTGAACACTGAAGCTTTCTTT,CAISESAARVNTEAFF
TRBJ2-7,TRBV30,.,.,TGTGCCTGGTCTGAGGGGAGGGGGGCATACGAGCAGTACTTC,CAWSEGRGAYEQYF
TRBJ2-7,TRBV7-2,.,.,TGTGCCAGCAGTTTGGGCTCTTCCCCTAAGGAGCAGTACTTC,CASSLGSSPKEQYF
TRBJ2-7,TRBV14,.,.,TGTGCCAGCAGCCAAGATCGGGATCACTACGAGCAGTACTTC,CASSQDRDHYEQYF
TRBJ2-1,TRBV7-3,few,TRBD2,TGTGCCAGCAGCTTTGATATCGCTAGCGGTTACAATGAGCAGTTCTTC,CASSFDIASGYNEQFF
TRBJ2-2,TRBV9,.,.,TGTGCCAGCAGCGTAGGACAGTACACCGGGGAGCTGTTTTTT,CASSVGQYTGELFF
TRBJ1-5,TRBV19,.,TRBD1,TGTGCCAGTAGCTTGCCCCGGGACAGGGGTCAGCCCCAGCATTTT,CASSLPRDRGQPQHF
TRBJ2-7,TRBV5-6,once,.,TGTGCCAGCAGCTTACTGGCAGGGCCCTCCTACGAGCAGTACTTC,CASSLLAGPSYEQYF
TRBJ1-1,TRBV28,few,TRBD1,TGTGCCAGCAGTTTACCGCCGGACAGGGACCACCTTGAAGCTTTCTTT,CASSLPPDRDHLEAFF
TRBJ2-1,TRBV27,once,.,TGTGCCAGCAGTTTCCGAGGTGAGCAGTTCTTC,CASSFRGEQFF
TRBJ2-2,TRBV9,.,TRBD2,TGTGCCAGCAGCGTGACTAGCTCCGGGGAGCTGTTTTTT,CASSVTSSGELFF
TRBJ1-6,TRBV7-8,.,.,TGTGCCAGCAGCCCGGGGACACGAAGAAATAATTCACCCCTCCACTTT,CASSPGTRRNNSPLHF
TRBJ2-7,TRBV15,.,.,TGTGCCACCCACGTGGAAGGGGACTCCTACGAGCAGTACTTC,CATHVEGDSYEQYF
TRBJ2-1,TRBV27,.,TRBD1,TGTGCCAGCAGTCCCCCGGGACAGGGGAAAGCCAATGAGCAGTTCTTC,CASSPPGQGKANEQFF
TRBJ1-4,TRBV27,once,.,TGTGCCAGCAGACCGACAGGTTACGCAACTAATGAAAAACTGTTTTTT,CASRPTGYATNEKLFF
TRBJ2-1,TRBV19,.,TRBD2,TGTGCCAGTAACAACCGCCCCGGACTAGCGGGAGGCCCATACAATGAGCAGTTCTTC,CASNNRPGLAGGPYNEQFF